This TCR beta chain was captured in a study of blood T cell repertoires in COVID-19. About the study: Sites across the United States, Italy and Spain contributed samples from acute and convalescent COVID-19. Sources were T cells, B-cell-depleted T cells, or PBMCs; the material itself was cDNA or gDNA.

In the source study's methods: Researchers report that nucleated cell counts were estimated from reference gene primer amplification. The protocol was immunoSEQ multiplex PCR, while the TCRdb copy is restricted to in-frame clones and leaves out a portion. V, J and clone size were drawn from that table, and D and trimming were deduced from the DNA. The sample has 150,000 to 250,000 clones; 70% to 80% are singletons. Germline CDR1 SGHDT, CDR2 YYEEEE. Trimming shortened V by 6 bases and J by 2 bases, and 15 bases separated the two germline ends. The CDR3 consists of 14 residues. Seattle patients were enrolled during active infection and followed longitudinally.

This clonotype originated in a woman aged 40 to 49 with COVID-19, enrolled during active disease. J is TRBJ2-7 and V is TRBV5-6, with unresolved D. The material sequenced was peripheral blood. Written as DNA, the CDR3 is TGTGCCAGCAACCAGGCACGGTTAACCTACGAGCAGTACTTC. This gives the protein CASNQARLTYEQYF.